This section outlines one T cell receptor beta chain sequence together with its context. Multiplex touch-down PCR amplified TRB using TRB-A and TRB-B pools in one tube. TCRdb reprocessed the multiplex PCR reads, with one entry per CDR3 protein and no DNA. The sample's table shows thousands of distinct CDR3 sequences. TRB amplification used around 270 ng of peripheral blood genomic DNA. This sample is part of a study of T cell clusters in autoimmune cytopenias. The germline CDR1 and CDR2 sequences are SGHTA and FQGNSA. The CDR3 runs 15 residues. These sequences were also reported in another study, on T cell repertoires in aging, cancer and after chemotherapy. That paper adds: Repeat sampling of healthy donors over several months to years showed clear clonal overlap.

The TCR originated in a human donor in good health. The chain is built from TRBV7-2 and TRBJ2-7; TCRdb lists TRBD1, though no DNA is available to test this call. The specimen sequenced was peripheral blood. The chain's CDR3 is CASSFSGGGFGEQYF. Supplemented by reference TRBV7-2 and TRBJ2-7, the full variable domain reads GAGVSQSPSNKVTEKGKDVELRCDPISGHTALYWYRQSLGQGLEFLIYFQGNSAPDKSGLPSDRFSAERTGGSVSTLTIQRTQQEDSAVYLCASSFSGGGFGEQYFGPGTRLTVT.